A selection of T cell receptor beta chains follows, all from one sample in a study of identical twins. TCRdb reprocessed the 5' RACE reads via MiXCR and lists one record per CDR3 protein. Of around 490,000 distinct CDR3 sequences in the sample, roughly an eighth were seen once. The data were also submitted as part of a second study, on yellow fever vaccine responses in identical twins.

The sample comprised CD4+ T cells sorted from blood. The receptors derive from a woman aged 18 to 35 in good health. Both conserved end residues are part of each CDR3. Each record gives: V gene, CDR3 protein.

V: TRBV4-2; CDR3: CASSQEGTSGRTDTQYF
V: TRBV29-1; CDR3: CSSTGASGETQYF
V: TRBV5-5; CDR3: CASSLEFVGLSSYEQYF
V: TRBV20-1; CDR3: CSASRVASGSYEQYF
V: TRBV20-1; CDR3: CSAPDRGNNEQFF
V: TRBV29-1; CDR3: CSSTTSGETQYF
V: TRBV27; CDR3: CASSFAYNSPLHF
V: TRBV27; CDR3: CASRGRGNYGYTF
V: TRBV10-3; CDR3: CAISELGIPYEQYF
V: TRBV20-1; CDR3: CSARDSYNEQFF
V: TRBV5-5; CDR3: CASSLETHEQYF
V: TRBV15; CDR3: CATSRDRRTAQPQHF
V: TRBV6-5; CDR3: CASSYSPGGNSYEQYF
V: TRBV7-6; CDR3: CASSQTRAQRADTQYF
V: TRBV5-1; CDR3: CASSLSLGYEQYF
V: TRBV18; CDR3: CASSPPGRPETQYF
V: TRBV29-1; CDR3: CSVEVDGDSPLHF